What follows is one T cell receptor (beta chain) and its context. What it recognizes is unknown. The data stem from a study of PD-L1 blockade in urothelial cancer. Study at large: Atezolizumab therapy began for patients in about 2014, dosed at 1,200 mg intravenously every 3 weeks. T cell content in blood samples showed a median of approximately 140,000. The patients had undergone anywhere from 0 to 3 prior chemotherapy regimens. Study-wide points: Better survival was predicted when blood TCR clonality before treatment fell below the median.

Measured with immunoSEQ multiplex PCR; TCRdb has only the in-frame clones, and not every one. The repertoire includes around 100,000 clones, about 90% of them detected once, and over 0.8% sits in the top ten. CDR1 is MNHNY, CDR2 SVGAGI, per germline (reference sequence). CDR3 length: 13 amino acids. V shed 8 bases, J shed 3 bases, and the junction held 3 bases outside the gene matches. The input for sequencing was PBMCs, taken around atezolizumab (anti-PD-L1) treatment. The chain joins TRBV6-6 to TRBJ1-4; TRBD1 agrees at 7 bases. The receptor comes from a woman over 75 with urothelial cancer. The CDR3 DNA reads as TGTGCCAGCCGGCAGGGGGCTAATGAAAAACTGTTTTTT. As protein: CASRQGANEKLFF.